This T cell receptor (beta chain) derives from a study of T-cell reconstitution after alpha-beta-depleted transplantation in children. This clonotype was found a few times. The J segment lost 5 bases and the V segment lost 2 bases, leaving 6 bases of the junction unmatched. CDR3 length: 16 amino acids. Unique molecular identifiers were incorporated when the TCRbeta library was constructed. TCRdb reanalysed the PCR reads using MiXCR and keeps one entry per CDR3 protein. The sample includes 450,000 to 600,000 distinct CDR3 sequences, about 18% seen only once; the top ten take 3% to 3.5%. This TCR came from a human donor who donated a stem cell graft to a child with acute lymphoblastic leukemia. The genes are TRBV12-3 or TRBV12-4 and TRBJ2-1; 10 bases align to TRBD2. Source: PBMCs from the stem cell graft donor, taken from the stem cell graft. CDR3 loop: CASSLWRTSGHNEQFF. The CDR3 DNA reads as TGTGCCAGCAGTTTATGGAGGACTAGCGGCCACAATGAGCAGTTCTTC.